This T cell receptor beta chain derives from a study of CD8 T cells in ankylosing spondylitis. Overall study results and limits: Ankylosing spondylitis blood appeared to be characterized by a TCR beta motif of 8 or 9 highly homologous variants.

This clonotype has a handful of counts. Its antigen remains unknown. One end of the junction varies from germline; a read error may be responsible. TCRdb fed the 5' RACE reads into MiXCR, producing one record per CDR3 protein. Of some 800,000 distinct CDR3 sequences listed, around 11% are singletons. Germline CDR1 SQVTM, CDR2 ANQGSEA. The CDR3 has 8 amino acids. The sequencing sample was made of blood, either unsorted or a sorted T cell fraction (not recorded which). This sequence originates from a male donor with ankylosing spondylitis. This chain connects TRBV29-1 to TRBJ1-2; unclear D gene. The CDR3 reads CSVDRLGF. Written as DNA, the CDR3 is TGCAGCGTTGACAGACTCGGCTTC.